The table lists the clone carrying this T cell receptor beta chain with many counts. Its antigen is unknown. TCR beta CDR3 was amplified by multiplex PCR using 32 V and 13 J primers. A single record per CDR3 protein comes from TCRdb applying MiXCR to the multiplex PCR reads. The data contain some 10,000 distinct CDR3 sequences, 17% of them singletons. The CDR3 runs to 12 residues. Trimming shortened V by 2 bases and J by 11 bases, and 13 bases separated the two germline ends. Per germline, CDR1 SGHRS and CDR2 YFSETQ. This entry is derived from a study of immune heterogeneity within non-small cell lung tumors. Looking at the study overall: There were a handful of squamous cell carcinomas, fewer than twelve non-squamous carcinomas and 1 tumor not otherwise specified. Overall study findings and caveats: Most high-frequency T-cell receptor beta clonotypes were specific to a single patient. Identical dominant CDR3 beta clonotypes recurred across tumor sites within a patient, alongside site-unique high-frequency clones. With local tumor mutational burden, local T-cell clonality showed a moderate but significant correlation (R roughly 0.36).

Genomic DNA extracted from bulk tumor tissue served as template. A total of 600 ng was used per sample. Widely spaced biopsies, several per primary tumor, were obtained at surgery. Enrolled individuals presented with untreated, newly diagnosed non-small cell lung cancer and received curative surgery. This clonotype was sampled from a man aged 40-49 years with non-small cell lung cancer. Specimen: lung tumor tissue. The chain uses TRBV5-1 and TRBJ1-1; no clear D. The CDR3 DNA follows: TGCGCCAGCAGCTTAGAGGGCCGAGGGGCTTTCTTT. Amino acid sequence: CASSLEGRGAFF.